Presented here are 15 T cell receptor beta chains from one specimen sequenced in a study of blood T cell repertoires in COVID-19 (TCRdb year 2020). The library came from the immunoSEQ multiplex PCR assay. TCRdb's version of the immuneACCESS table is confined to in-frame rearrangements and falls short of the full clone set. An unresolved V gene accounts for under half of the shortfall where checked; the remainder is of unknown origin. This sample has about 380,000 clones in its table, and 85% to 90% of those were observed once. Together, the top ten hold 1.2% of the sample. Sequenced sample: PBMCs or T cells enriched from blood (not recorded which). Every receptor here comes from a woman aged 18-29 years who had recovered from COVID-19.

On this clone itself: Other nucleotide sequences from this sample produce the same CDR3. The chain carries TRBV6-4 and TRBJ2-3, with TRBD1 as a possible D gene (5 bases). The CDR3 totals 14 residues. Germline V gene lookup returns CDR1 MRHNA and CDR2 SNTAGT. V lost 3 bases to trimming and J lost 0 bases, with 7 bases between them. CDR3 coding DNA: TGTGCCAGCAGTGAGGCAGGGAGCACAGATACGCAGTATTTT. Translating gives CASSEAGSTDTQYF.

The rearrangement joins TRBV27 to TRBJ2-7; a weak D match, TRBD1 (5 bases). V lost 0 bases to trimming and J lost 5 bases, with 14 bases between them. Germline V gene lookup returns CDR1 MNHEY and CDR2 SMNVEV (reference sequence). This CDR3 spans 15 amino acids. Here the CDR3 DNA reads TGTGCCAGCAGTTTATCATGGGGCCTCCGGGACGAGCAGTACTTC. This gives the protein CASSLSWGLRDEQYF.

The J gene is TRBJ2-7, the V gene TRBV10-3; D ambiguous. Germline V lookup: CDR1 ENHRY, CDR2 SYGVKD. The CDR3 contains 12 residues. Between the trimmed V and J ends, which lost 3 bases and 1 base, there was a span of 4 bases. The CDR3: CAISEQSYEQYF. As DNA, the CDR3 is TGTGCCATCAGTGAACAGTCCTACGAGCAGTACTTC.

The CDR3 bases are TGTGCCAGCAGCTTAGGCCTGGGACAGGGGGGGAACACTGAAGCTTTCTTT. Encoded protein: CASSLGLGQGGNTEAFF. The chain combines TRBV13 with TRBJ1-1, with 11 bases fitting TRBD1. The CDR3 extends over 17 amino acids. Germline V gives CDR1 PRHDT, CDR2 FYEKMQ (reference sequence). V dropped 0 bases and J dropped 1; count of bases not matched to a gene: 4.

The V and J genes are TRBV5-1 and TRBJ2-1; the match to TRBD2 covers 8 bases. Unmatched junction bases numbered 14, after V lost 4 bases and J lost 8 bases. The CDR3 covers 16 residues. Germline loops: CDR1 SGHRS, CDR2 YFSETQ. CDR3 in amino acids: CASSAPRGLVSHEQFF. CDR3 nucleotides: TGCGCCAGCAGCGCACCCAGGGGACTAGTTAGTCATGAGCAGTTCTTC.

The rearrangement uses TRBV7-3 and TRBJ1-1; 9 bases match TRBD1. Germline V gives CDR1 SGHTA, CDR2 FQGTGA. The CDR3 is made up of 13 amino acids. The V segment lost 5 bases and the J segment 11 bases; nucleotides outside the gene matches: 9. CDR3 sequence reads: CASSATGGAWAFF. The CDR3, as DNA: TGTGCCAGCAGCGCCACAGGGGGCGCTTGGGCTTTCTTT.

The chain couples TRBV7-3 to TRBJ2-7; 8 positions match TRBD1. Germline V gene sequence: CDR1 SGHTA, CDR2 FQGTGA. This CDR3 has 15 residues. The trim removed 5 bases at V and 2 bases at J, leaving 8 bases unmatched. The DNA for the CDR3 is TGTGCCAGCAGCCTCGCGACAGGGGCCACCTACGAGCAGTACTTC. Its translation: CASSLATGATYEQYF.

This clone was seen a handful of times. This chain links TRBV2 with TRBJ2-3; 14 bases agree with TRBD2. This CDR3 region has 17 residues. Germline V gene data show CDR1 as SNHLY and CDR2 as FYNNEI. Trimming took 5 bases from V and 2 from J; bases not matched to a gene: 6. The CDR3 DNA is TGTGCCAGCAGTCGACTAGCGGGGGGGCCCGACACAGATACGCAGTATTTT. Its translation: CASSRLAGGPDTDTQYF.

The V call is TRBV24-1, the J call TRBJ1-2, with D possibly matching TRBD1 (6 bases). V was cut by 4 bases and J by 4 bases, with 9 bases left in between. The germline CDR1 and CDR2 sequences are KGHDR and SFDVKD. This CDR3 is built from 13 residues. This CDR3 is CATSEGAGYGYTF. CDR3 nucleotide sequence: TGTGCCACCAGTGAGGGGGCAGGCTATGGCTACACCTTC.

Here the CDR3 DNA reads TGTGCCAGCAGTTACTTACGGGGGGCAGATACGCAGTATTTT. It translates to CASSYLRGADTQYF. This chain joins TRBV6-5 and TRBJ2-3; 7 nucleotides line up with TRBD2. In germline, CDR1 is MNHEY, CDR2 SVGAGI. With V trimmed by 1 base and J by 4 bases, 2 bases remained unmatched. This CDR3 region has 14 residues.

The rearrangement uses TRBV4-1 and TRBJ2-7, with D uncertain. Germline CDR1 MGHRA, CDR2 YSYEKL. This CDR3 has 14 residues. V lost 0 bases to trimming and J lost 3 bases, with 9 bases between them. The CDR3 DNA follows: TGCGCCAGCAGCCAAGATCAAAAAAACTACGAGCAGTACTTC. Protein sequence: CASSQDQKNYEQYF.

This clone has just a few counts. The chain has TRBV20-1 and TRBJ1-6, with TRBD1 identical over 9 bases. The germline gives CDR1 DFQATT, CDR2 SNEGSKA (reference sequence). Losses at the gene ends were 3 bases for V and 10 bases for J; bases not matched to a gene: 7. The CDR3 runs to 14 residues. CDR3 residues: CSASRGQGQSPLHF. The CDR3, as DNA: TGCAGTGCTAGTCGGGGACAGGGTCAATCACCCCTCCACTTT.

This chain joins TRBV7-2 and TRBJ2-7; tentative D call: TRBD1 (5 bases). V lost 7 bases to trimming and J lost 0 bases, with 13 bases between them. Germline values: CDR1 SGHTA, CDR2 FQGNSA. The CDR3 length is 14 residues. The CDR3 sequence: CASNQGIYSYEQYF. The CDR3 nucleotides are TGTGCCAGCAATCAGGGAATTTACTCCTACGAGCAGTACTTC.

The gene calls are TRBV27 and TRBJ1-4; TRBD1 matches 11 bases. Trimming at V came to 2 bases and at J to 8 bases, leaving 13 bases not matched to a gene. This CDR3 has 18 residues. CDR1 MNHEY and CDR2 SMNVEV come from the germline V gene (reference sequence). In DNA form, the CDR3 reads TGTGCCAGCAGTTTAACAGGACAGGGGGCCTTGTTTGGGGAAAAACTGTTTTTT. It is translated as CASSLTGQGALFGEKLFF. The whole variable domain, filled in from reference TRBV27 and TRBJ1-4, reads EAQVTQNPRYLITVTGKKLTVTCSQNMNHEYMSWYRQDPGLGLRQIYYSMNVEVTDKGDVPEGYKVSRKEKRNFPLILESPSPNQTSLYFCASSLTGQGALFGEKLFFGSGTQLSVL.

J is TRBJ1-5 and V is TRBV6-5, with TRBD1 matching 10 bases. Per the germline V gene, CDR1 is MNHEY and CDR2 is SVGAGI. V was pared by 6 bases and J by 4 bases, with 3 bases of the junction left unmatched. The CDR3 totals 14 residues. Written as DNA, the CDR3 is TGTGCCAGCAGCCAGGGACAGGGGAATCAGCCCCAGCATTTT. Its translation is CASSQGQGNQPQHF.